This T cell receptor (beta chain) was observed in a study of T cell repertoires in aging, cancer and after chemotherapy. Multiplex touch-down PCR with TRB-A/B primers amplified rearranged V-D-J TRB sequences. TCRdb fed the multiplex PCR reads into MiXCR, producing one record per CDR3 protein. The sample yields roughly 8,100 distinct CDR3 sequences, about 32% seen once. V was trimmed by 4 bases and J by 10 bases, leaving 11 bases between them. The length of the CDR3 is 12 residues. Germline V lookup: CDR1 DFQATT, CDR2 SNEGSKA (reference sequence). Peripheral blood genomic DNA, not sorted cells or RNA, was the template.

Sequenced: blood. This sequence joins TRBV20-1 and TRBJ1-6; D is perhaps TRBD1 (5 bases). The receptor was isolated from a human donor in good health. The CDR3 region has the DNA TGCAGTGCTATAGGGTGGGACTCACCCCTCCACTTT. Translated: CSAIGWDSPLHF.